These 26 T cell receptor beta chains originate from one sample sequenced in a study of early T cells in non-severe SARS-CoV-2 infection. TCRdb recomputed calls from the 5' RACE reads with MiXCR, one row per CDR3 protein. The table has 80,000 to 100,000 distinct CDR3 sequences, around 10% seen once; the top ten hold 4.7%. The sequencing used whole blood, collected at baseline. These receptors were taken from an adult who was a healthcare worker with PCR-confirmed SARS-CoV-2 infection or an uninfected control (not recorded which).

This clonotype showed up just a few times. This chain uses TRBV5-4 with TRBJ2-7; either TRBD1 or TRBD2 may fit D (6 bases each). Trimming removed 7 bases from V and 4 bases from J, with 21 bases in between. The germline V gene encodes CDR1 SGHNT and CDR2 YYREEE (reference sequence). CDR3 length: 15 residues. This chain's CDR3 is CASRPPGAEGYEQYF. Written as DNA, the CDR3 is TGTGCCAGCCGACCACCGGGGGCAGAAGGGTACGAGCAGTACTTC.

CDR3 sequence (DNA): TGTGCCAGCAGCACCGGACAGGGGAGGACTGAAGCTTTCTTT. Its translation: CASSTGQGRTEAFF. The rearrangement uses TRBV7-2 and TRBJ1-1; 9 nucleotides line up with TRBD1. The CDR3 extends over 14 amino acids. The V gene end was trimmed by 5 bases and the J gene end by 5 bases; junction bases not matched to a gene: 6. Germline V gene sequence: CDR1 SGHTA, CDR2 FQGNSA.

This clonotype has a single count. A single base separates this from a much larger clone, so it may be a read error. The chain links TRBV6-6 to TRBJ2-2; D remains ambiguous. Germline V CDR1 and CDR2: MNHNY, SVGAGI (reference sequence). V lost 10 bases, J lost 6 bases, and 12 bases lay in between. CDR3 size: 12 residues. This CDR3 is CANKPGPGELFF. For the CDR3, the DNA is TGTGCCAACAAACCCGGGCCCGGGGAGCTGTTTTTT.

The V and J genes are TRBV6-5 and TRBJ2-1; TRBD1 agrees at 9 bases. The germline gives CDR1 MNHEY, CDR2 SVGAGI. This CDR3 region has 15 residues. The V segment lost 2 bases and the J segment 5 bases; nucleotides outside the gene matches: 4. For the CDR3, the DNA is TGTGCCAGCAGTTACGTGGGACAGGGTAACAATGAGCAGTTCTTC. It specifies CASSYVGQGNNEQFF.

This clonotype was observed at least ten times. The genes are TRBV18 and TRBJ1-3, with D unresolved. CDR3 size: 14 residues. In germline, CDR1 is KGHSH, CDR2 LQKENI. The V gene lost 2 bases and the J gene lost 3 bases, with 8 bases spanning the gap. CDR3 nucleotide sequence: TGTGCCAGCTCACCAGGAGGGCTTGGAAACACCATATATTTT. This codes for CASSPGGLGNTIYF.

The genes are TRBV27 and TRBJ2-3, with D possibly called TRBD1 or TRBD2 (5 bases each). V was shortened by 8 bases and J by 5 bases, with 23 bases between the two germline ends. The CDR3 runs to 16 residues. The germline CDR1 and CDR2 sequences are MNHEY and SMNVEV (reference sequence). The CDR3 DNA reads as TGTGCCAGCGCCCAGCGGAGCGGCAGGGTACAAGATACGCAGTATTTT. Translated: CASAQRSGRVQDTQYF.

The chain is built from TRBV5-5 and TRBJ2-7; D not certain. V was cut by 4 bases and J by 2 bases, with 16 bases left in between. This CDR3 is 15 amino acids long. Per the germline V gene, CDR1 is SGHKS and CDR2 is YYEKEE (reference sequence). The CDR3 here is CASSLPDPGPYEQYF. The DNA for the CDR3 is TGTGCCAGCAGCCTCCCAGACCCGGGTCCCTACGAGCAGTACTTC.

There are a few counts of this clonotype. The genes are TRBV19 and TRBJ2-2; D remains ambiguous. This CDR3 is built from 11 residues. Germline V gene sequence: CDR1 LNHDA, CDR2 SQIVND (reference sequence). V lost 7 bases and J lost 8, with 8 bases in between. CDR3 region: CASTERGELFF. The CDR3 DNA reads TGTGCCAGTACCGAAAGGGGGGAGCTGTTTTTT.

This clonotype was counted many times. The rearrangement uses TRBV10-3 and TRBJ2-7, with 12 bases matching TRBD2. This CDR3 has 14 residues. V shed 3 bases, J shed 4 bases, and the junction held 1 base outside the gene matches. From germline, CDR1 is ENHRY and CDR2 SYGVKD. CDR3 amino acids: CAISDGLAGYEQYF. Written as DNA, the CDR3 is TGTGCCATCAGTGATGGACTAGCGGGGTACGAGCAGTACTTC.

This clonotype was counted between two and nine times. This sequence joins TRBV14 and TRBJ2-1; a weak D match, TRBD2 (6 bases). The CDR3 length is 18 residues. CDR1 is SGHDN, CDR2 FVKESK, per germline. Trimming pared 1 base from V and 2 bases from J, leaving 18 bases between. CDR3 loop: CASSQVQVVAGPYNEQFF. CDR3 nucleotide sequence: TGTGCCAGCAGCCAAGTCCAAGTCGTGGCGGGGCCCTACAATGAGCAGTTCTTC.

This clonotype appeared a few times. The genes are TRBV20-1 and TRBJ1-5, with 12 bases fitting TRBD1. V shed 5 bases and J 5 bases; nucleotides not matched to a gene: 7. From germline, CDR1 is DFQATT and CDR2 SNEGSKA (reference sequence). The CDR3 is 15 amino acids. The CDR3 region has the DNA TGCAGTGCTCAAAAGGGGACAGGGGGCGATCAGCCCCAGCATTTT. Translation: CSAQKGTGGDQPQHF.

This clonotype was counted between two and nine times. The chain uses TRBV20-1 and TRBJ2-3; 12 bases map to TRBD2. Germline V gene data show CDR1 as DFQATT and CDR2 as SNEGSKA (reference sequence). The V and J ends lost 5 bases and 2 bases, in that order; junction bases with no gene match: 11. There are 17 residues in the CDR3. CDR3 in amino acids: CSAHPTSGGTATDTQYF. CDR3 DNA sequence: TGCAGTGCTCACCCTACTAGCGGGGGGACCGCCACAGATACGCAGTATTTT.

The rearrangement uses TRBV7-9 and TRBJ1-2, with D hard to call. V was trimmed by 4 bases and J by 8 bases, leaving 23 bases between them. CDR3 size: 16 residues. Germline values: CDR1 SEHNR, CDR2 FQNEAQ (reference sequence). CDR3 loop: CASSSPARLEASGYTF. CDR3 sequence (DNA): TGTGCCAGCAGCTCCCCTGCTCGTTTGGAAGCGTCGGGCTACACCTTC.

The table lists this clonotype with many counts. The chain is built from TRBV2 and TRBJ2-7; D call uncertain. The CDR3 is made up of 11 amino acids. Germline V CDR1 and CDR2: SNHLY, FYNNEI. Trimming took off 2 bases at V and 3 bases at J, with 2 bases between the two ends. CDR3 in amino acids: CASSEYYEQYF. The DNA for the CDR3 is TGTGCCAGCAGTGAATACTACGAGCAGTACTTC. Complete variable domain (other parts from reference TRBV2 and TRBJ2-7): EPEVTQTPSHQVTQMGQEVILRCVPISNHLYFYWYRQILGQKVEFLVSFYNNEISEKSEIFDDQFSVERPDGSNFTLKIRSTKLEDSAMYFCASSEYYEQYFGPGTRLTVT.

This chain joins TRBV7-3 and TRBJ2-2; D remains ambiguous. V lost 7 bases and J lost 0, with 6 bases in between. CDR3 length equals 13 residues. CDR1 is SGHTA and CDR2 is FQGTGA in the germline V gene. The CDR3 here is CASKDTNTGELFF. Here the CDR3 DNA reads TGTGCCAGCAAGGATACGAACACCGGGGAGCTGTTTTTT. Looking up the rest from reference TRBV7-3 and TRBJ2-2 gives the full variable domain: GAGVSQTPSNKVTEKGKYVELRCDPISGHTALYWYRQSLGQGPEFLIYFQGTGAADDSGLPNDRFFAVRPEGSVSTLKIQRTERGDSAVYLCASKDTNTGELFFGEGSRLTVL.

This clonotype was counted only a few times. The gene calls are TRBV20-1 and TRBJ1-3; D gene uncertain. Trimming removed 5 bases at V and 0 bases at J, with 11 bases between. Germline CDR1 DFQATT, CDR2 SNEGSKA (reference sequence). This CDR3 is 14 amino acids long. In DNA form, the CDR3 reads TGCAGTGCTGGACGGAGTAACTCTGGAAACACCATATATTTT. It specifies CSAGRSNSGNTIYF.

This clonotype was seen ten or more times. J is TRBJ2-7 and V is TRBV4-2; D remains ambiguous. Trimming left V 1 base short and J 7 bases short, with 8 bases between. CDR1 and CDR2 from the germline V gene are LGHNA and YNFKEQ. The CDR3 covers 12 residues. The CDR3 protein is CASSQVSSEQYF. The DNA for the CDR3 is TGTGCCAGCAGCCAAGTATCGAGTGAGCAGTACTTC.

This clonotype showed up just a few times. This chain links TRBV10-3 with TRBJ2-3; 15 bases match TRBD2. The CDR3 is 18 residues long. Germline loops: CDR1 ENHRY, CDR2 SYGVKD. With 6 bases clipped from V and 4 bases from J, the junction kept 11 bases outside the gene matches. The CDR3, as DNA: TGTGCCATCAGCCGGACTAGCGGGGGGGCCCATTGGCCAGATACGCAGTATTTT. It encodes CAISRTSGGAHWPDTQYF.

This clonotype showed up just a few times. CDR3 in DNA: TGTGCCATCAAGGGGGGGATCAACACCGGGGAGCTGTTTTTT. Its translation: CAIKGGINTGELFF. The gene calls are TRBV12-3 or TRBV12-4 and TRBJ2-2, with a possible D match to TRBD2 (7 bases). The CDR3 contains 14 residues. Between the trimmed V and J ends, which lost 10 bases and 2 bases, there was a span of 14 bases.

The J gene is TRBJ2-2, the V gene TRBV5-1; the match to TRBD2 covers 8 bases. The germline V gene has CDR1 SGHRS and CDR2 YFSETQ. The length of the CDR3 is 14 residues. J lost 7 bases, V lost 0 bases, and 2 bases had no gene match. Here the CDR3 reads CASSLGLAIGELFF. DNA of the CDR3: TGCGCCAGCAGCTTGGGACTAGCGATCGGGGAGCTGTTTTTT.

The chain links TRBV3-1 to TRBJ1-6; D is uncertain. Germline V CDR1 and CDR2: LGHDT, YNNKEL (reference sequence). This CDR3 contains 14 residues. V lost 6 bases, J lost 0 bases, and 6 bases lay in between. The CDR3 sequence is CASSPSSYNSPLHF. The CDR3 nucleotides read TGTGCCAGCAGTCCAAGCTCCTATAATTCACCCCTCCACTTT. Based on the CDR3 plus reference TRBV3-1 and TRBJ1-6, the full variable domain is DTAVSQTPKYLVTQMGNDKSIKCEQNLGHDTMYWYKQDSKKFLKIMFSYNNKELIINETVPNRFSPKSPDKAHLNLHINSLELGDSAVYFCASSPSSYNSPLHFGNGTRLTVT.

The chain employs TRBV5-1 and TRBJ2-1; TRBD2 matches at 15 bases. CDR1 and CDR2 from the germline V gene are SGHRS and YFSETQ. Losses at the gene ends were 0 bases for V and 8 bases for J; bases not matched to a gene: 6. CDR3 length equals 17 residues. CDR3 in DNA: TGCGCCAGCAGCTTGGGAGGGACTAGCGGGAGGTCCTATGAGCAGTTCTTC. Its translation: CASSLGGTSGRSYEQFF.

This clonotype was counted between two and nine times. The rearrangement links TRBV6-5 to TRBJ2-2; 10 nucleotides match TRBD2. With V trimmed by 0 bases and J by 0 bases, 10 bases remained unmatched. This CDR3 is 20 amino acids long. In germline, CDR1 is MNHEY, CDR2 SVGAGI. CDR3 amino acids: CASSYSGLAIHLTNTGELFF. Written as DNA, the CDR3 is TGTGCCAGCAGTTACTCGGGACTAGCGATACATTTAACGAACACCGGGGAGCTGTTTTTT.

The sample holds a few counts of this clonotype. The J gene is TRBJ2-7, the V gene TRBV5-1, with 8 bases identical to TRBD2. This CDR3 comprises 16 residues. J gave up 2 bases and V 4 bases, and 11 bases lay outside the gene matches. Germline-derived CDR1 and CDR2 are SGHRS and YFSETQ. The CDR3 spells CASSGGLARGTYEQYF. The DNA of the CDR3 is TGCGCCAGCAGCGGCGGACTAGCCCGGGGTACCTACGAGCAGTACTTC.

This clonotype was recorded a few times. The chain combines TRBV12-3 or TRBV12-4 with TRBJ1-2; TRBD1 might be the D (6 bases). This CDR3 region has 14 residues. V dropped 4 bases and J dropped 2 bases, with 11 bases sitting between them. Here the CDR3 reads CASSSRTDNYGYTF. CDR3 in DNA: TGTGCCAGCAGTTCCCGGACAGACAACTATGGCTACACCTTC.

This clonotype came up a few times. The chain is built from TRBV5-1 and TRBJ1-3; TRBD1 matches at 8 bases. J lost 4 bases, V lost 1 base, and 4 bases had no gene match. Germline lookup yields CDR1 SGHRS and CDR2 YFSETQ. The CDR3 length is 15 residues. The CDR3 DNA sequence: TGCGCCAGCAGCTTGAAACAGGGGGAAGGAAACACCATATATTTT. Translated, it gives CASSLKQGEGNTIYF. The full variable domain, rest sourced from reference TRBV5-1 and TRBJ1-3, is KAGVTQTPRYLIKTRGQQVTLSCSPISGHRSVSWYQQTPGQGLQFLFEYFSETQRNKGNFPGRFSGRQFSNSRSEMNVSTLELGDSALYLCASSLKQGEGNTIYFGEGSWLTVV.